The rows below give T cell receptor beta chains drawn from one sample of a study of blood T cell repertoires in COVID-19. Sequencing was performed with immunoSEQ multiplex PCR; in TCRdb, only in-frame clones are kept and a portion is missing. The sample contains about 520,000 clones, 70% to 90% of which appear only once. Source material: peripheral blood. The receptors stem from a human donor in a cohort sampled during active COVID-19. CDR3s include the opening cysteine and the closing phenylalanine or tryptophan. Fields, in order: D gene, J gene, V gene, clone size, CDR3 protein, CDR3 DNA. The D gene is left open where the match is weak. The size of a clone is reported for some rows only, either as once, few or many, or as a class for expanded clones.

d_call: NA
j_call: TRBJ2-1
v_call: TRBV5-1
clone_size: few
cdr3_aa: CASRTNQNEQFF
cdr3_nt: TGCGCCAGCCGGACTAATCAGAATGAGCAGTTCTTC

d_call: NA
j_call: TRBJ1-1
v_call: TRBV5-1
clone_size: NA
cdr3_aa: CASSLIDGSRAEAFF
cdr3_nt: TGCGCCAGCAGCTTGATCGATGGCTCCCGTGCTGAAGCTTTCTTT

d_call: TRBD1
j_call: TRBJ2-7
v_call: TRBV19
clone_size: NA
cdr3_aa: CASSPPPDRGRGFYEQYF
cdr3_nt: TGTGCCAGTAGCCCTCCCCCCGACAGGGGGCGAGGTTTCTACGAGCAGTACTTC

d_call: NA
j_call: TRBJ1-2
v_call: TRBV6-5
clone_size: NA
cdr3_aa: CASSFSPVYGYTF
cdr3_nt: TGTGCCAGCAGTTTCTCCCCTGTATATGGCTACACCTTC

d_call: TRBD2
j_call: TRBJ2-1
v_call: TRBV19
clone_size: NA
cdr3_aa: CASSPRGPSSGRAAASYNEQFF
cdr3_nt: TGTGCCAGTAGTCCTCGAGGCCCTTCTAGCGGGAGAGCTGCGGCGTCCTACAATGAGCAGTTCTTC

d_call: NA
j_call: TRBJ2-7
v_call: TRBV29-1
clone_size: NA
cdr3_aa: CSALITGSYEQYF
cdr3_nt: TGCAGTGCCCTCATTACAGGCTCCTACGAGCAGTACTTC

d_call: NA
j_call: TRBJ1-1
v_call: TRBV2
clone_size: NA
cdr3_aa: CAGRDGRENTEAFF
cdr3_nt: TGTGCCGGGAGGGACGGCCGGGAGAACACTGAAGCTTTCTTT

d_call: TRBD1
j_call: TRBJ1-2
v_call: TRBV6-2/TRBV6-3
clone_size: NA
cdr3_aa: CASSGQGATYGYTF
cdr3_nt: TGTGCCAGCAGTGGACAGGGGGCGACCTATGGCTACACCTTC

d_call: NA
j_call: TRBJ2-5
v_call: TRBV7-2
clone_size: NA
cdr3_aa: CASSLGIRYQETQYF
cdr3_nt: TGTGCCAGCAGCTTAGGTATCAGATACCAAGAGACCCAGTACTTC

d_call: TRBD2
j_call: TRBJ2-3
v_call: TRBV5-4
clone_size: NA
cdr3_aa: CASSLDPGTSGISTQYF
cdr3_nt: TGTGCCAGCAGCTTGGATCCCGGGACTAGCGGGATAAGTACGCAGTATTTT

d_call: NA
j_call: TRBJ2-1
v_call: TRBV6-5
clone_size: NA
cdr3_aa: CASFSGSSYNEQFF
cdr3_nt: TGTGCCAGCTTCTCCGGGAGCTCCTACAATGAGCAGTTCTTC

d_call: TRBD2
j_call: TRBJ2-7
v_call: TRBV9
clone_size: NA
cdr3_aa: CASSANSAGGPNEQYF
cdr3_nt: TGTGCCAGCAGCGCCAATTCAGCGGGAGGGCCAAACGAGCAGTACTTC

d_call: TRBD1
j_call: TRBJ2-3
v_call: TRBV9
clone_size: once
cdr3_aa: CASGLRTGGPDTQYF
cdr3_nt: TGTGCCAGCGGGTTAAGGACAGGGGGCCCAGATACGCAGTATTTT

d_call: TRBD2
j_call: TRBJ2-3
v_call: TRBV6-5
clone_size: NA
cdr3_aa: CATQQAGVPTQYF
cdr3_nt: TGTGCCACACAGCAAGCGGGAGTCCCTACGCAGTATTTT

d_call: NA
j_call: TRBJ2-1
v_call: TRBV18
clone_size: NA
cdr3_aa: CASSARRETRNEQFF
cdr3_nt: TGTGCCAGCTCCGCGAGGAGGGAGACCCGAAATGAGCAGTTCTTC

d_call: TRBD1
j_call: TRBJ2-1
v_call: TRBV15
clone_size: NA
cdr3_aa: CATSRDRGRYDEQFF
cdr3_nt: TGTGCCACCAGCAGAGACAGGGGGCGATACGATGAGCAGTTCTTC

d_call: NA
j_call: TRBJ2-1
v_call: TRBV9
clone_size: NA
cdr3_aa: CASSEEGGAEWYNEQFF
cdr3_nt: TGTGCCAGCAGCGAGGAGGGTGGGGCTGAATGGTACAATGAGCAGTTCTTC

d_call: TRBD1
j_call: TRBJ1-4
v_call: TRBV7-9
clone_size: few
cdr3_aa: CASSFSTGRGEKLFF
cdr3_nt: TGTGCCAGCAGCTTCTCGACAGGGCGCGGGGAAAAACTGTTTTTT

d_call: NA
j_call: TRBJ2-2
v_call: TRBV5-4
clone_size: NA
cdr3_aa: CASSLPTGNTGELFF
cdr3_nt: TGTGCCAGCAGCTTGCCGACAGGGAACACCGGGGAGCTGTTTTTT

d_call: TRBD2
j_call: TRBJ2-7
v_call: TRBV6-2/TRBV6-3
clone_size: NA
cdr3_aa: CASSYSLAGVYEQYF
cdr3_nt: TGTGCCAGCAGTTACTCACTAGCGGGAGTGTACGAGCAGTACTTC

d_call: TRBD2
j_call: TRBJ2-1
v_call: TRBV4-2
clone_size: NA
cdr3_aa: CASSQRTSGKYNEQFF
cdr3_nt: TGTGCCAGCAGCCAGCGGACTAGCGGGAAATACAATGAGCAGTTCTTC

d_call: NA
j_call: TRBJ1-1
v_call: TRBV19
clone_size: NA
cdr3_aa: CASSIGRGNTEAFF
cdr3_nt: TGTGCCAGTAGTATCGGCAGGGGGAACACTGAAGCTTTCTTT

d_call: NA
j_call: TRBJ1-6
v_call: TRBV7-3
clone_size: NA
cdr3_aa: CASSFRGGEESPLHF
cdr3_nt: TGTGCCAGCAGCTTTCGCGGAGGGGAGGAGTCACCCCTCCACTTT

d_call: TRBD1
j_call: TRBJ1-2
v_call: TRBV5-1
clone_size: NA
cdr3_aa: CASSLPGGENGYTF
cdr3_nt: TGCGCCAGCAGCTTGCCAGGGGGCGAAAATGGCTACACCTTC

d_call: TRBD1
j_call: TRBJ1-1
v_call: TRBV27
clone_size: NA
cdr3_aa: CASSLSNRGHTEAFF
cdr3_nt: TGTGCCAGCAGTTTATCGAACAGGGGTCACACTGAAGCTTTCTTT

d_call: NA
j_call: TRBJ2-7
v_call: TRBV7-2
clone_size: NA
cdr3_aa: CASSPRDTTYEQYF
cdr3_nt: TGTGCCAGCAGCCCTCGGGACACGACCTACGAGCAGTACTTC

d_call: TRBD1
j_call: TRBJ1-1
v_call: TRBV27
clone_size: NA
cdr3_aa: CASSRQGYTEAFF
cdr3_nt: TGTGCCAGCAGTCGACAGGGGTACACTGAAGCTTTCTTT

d_call: TRBD1
j_call: TRBJ1-2
v_call: TRBV12-3/TRBV12-4
clone_size: NA
cdr3_aa: CASSVDRSYGYTF
cdr3_nt: TGTGCCAGCAGTGTGGACAGGTCCTATGGCTACACCTTC

d_call: NA
j_call: TRBJ2-7
v_call: TRBV30
clone_size: NA
cdr3_aa: CAWSSRSKSTYEQYF
cdr3_nt: TGTGCCTGGAGTAGTCGGTCGAAATCCACCTACGAGCAGTACTTC

d_call: TRBD2
j_call: TRBJ2-3
v_call: TRBV19
clone_size: NA
cdr3_aa: CASSPRTSGGTDTQYF
cdr3_nt: TGTGCCAGTAGTCCTCGGACTAGTGGGGGCACAGATACGCAGTATTTT

d_call: NA
j_call: TRBJ1-1
v_call: TRBV10-3
clone_size: NA
cdr3_aa: CAISGWTGRGFEAFF
cdr3_nt: TGTGCCATCAGTGGTTGGACGGGCCGAGGGTTTGAAGCTTTCTTT

d_call: TRBD1
j_call: TRBJ1-1
v_call: TRBV9
clone_size: NA
cdr3_aa: CASSLRDRDTEAFF
cdr3_nt: TGTGCCAGCAGCCTCCGGGACAGGGACACTGAAGCTTTCTTT

d_call: NA
j_call: TRBJ2-7
v_call: TRBV6-5
clone_size: NA
cdr3_aa: CASSYSQGSSYEQYF
cdr3_nt: TGTGCCAGCAGTTACTCTCAGGGGTCTTCCTACGAGCAGTACTTC

d_call: NA
j_call: TRBJ1-3
v_call: TRBV27
clone_size: NA
cdr3_aa: CASCSSQGSGNTIYF
cdr3_nt: TGTGCCAGCTGTTCCTCCCAGGGCTCTGGAAACACCATATATTTT

d_call: TRBD1
j_call: TRBJ1-3
v_call: TRBV9
clone_size: NA
cdr3_aa: CASSVGQGSNTIYF
cdr3_nt: TGTGCCAGCAGCGTAGGACAGGGGAGCAACACCATATATTTT

d_call: TRBD1
j_call: TRBJ1-4
v_call: TRBV30
clone_size: once
cdr3_aa: CAWSVRQGASMQKLFF
cdr3_nt: TGTGCCTGGAGTGTGAGACAGGGAGCTTCTATGCAAAAACTGTTTTTT

d_call: NA
j_call: TRBJ1-5
v_call: TRBV3-1/TRBV3-2
clone_size: NA
cdr3_aa: CASSSGGDQPQHF
cdr3_nt: TGTGCCAGCAGCTCTGGGGGGGATCAGCCCCAGCATTTT

d_call: NA
j_call: TRBJ1-1
v_call: TRBV10-3
clone_size: NA
cdr3_aa: CAISVSPDMNTEAFF
cdr3_nt: TGTGCCATCAGTGTCTCACCGGACATGAACACTGAAGCTTTCTTT

d_call: TRBD1
j_call: TRBJ2-2
v_call: TRBV9
clone_size: NA
cdr3_aa: CASSVGGTGGLTGELFF
cdr3_nt: TGTGCCAGCAGCGTAGGGGGGACAGGGGGCCTCACCGGGGAGCTGTTTTTT

d_call: NA
j_call: TRBJ1-2
v_call: TRBV30
clone_size: NA
cdr3_aa: CAWSPGGEHGYTF
cdr3_nt: TGTGCCTGGAGCCCTGGGGGGGAGCATGGCTACACCTTC

d_call: TRBD1
j_call: TRBJ2-7
v_call: TRBV11-3
clone_size: NA
cdr3_aa: CASSETGAEQYF
cdr3_nt: TGTGCCAGCAGCGAGACAGGGGCTGAGCAGTACTTC

d_call: TRBD1
j_call: TRBJ2-7
v_call: TRBV9
clone_size: NA
cdr3_aa: CASSVGQGALEQYF
cdr3_nt: TGTGCCAGCAGCGTCGGACAGGGGGCACTCGAGCAGTACTTC

d_call: TRBD2
j_call: TRBJ2-1
v_call: TRBV27
clone_size: NA
cdr3_aa: CASSSGLHTYNEQFF
cdr3_nt: TGTGCCAGCAGTTCGGGACTACATACCTACAATGAGCAGTTCTTC

d_call: NA
j_call: TRBJ1-6
v_call: TRBV20-1
clone_size: NA
cdr3_aa: CSASRIGQPSSYNSPLHF
cdr3_nt: TGCAGTGCTAGTAGGATTGGGCAGCCGAGCTCCTATAATTCACCCCTCCACTTT

d_call: TRBD1
j_call: TRBJ1-4
v_call: TRBV5-1
clone_size: NA
cdr3_aa: CASSRRQGEEKLFF
cdr3_nt: TGCGCCAGCAGTAGACGACAGGGGGAGGAAAAACTGTTTTTT

d_call: NA
j_call: TRBJ1-2
v_call: TRBV3-1/TRBV3-2
clone_size: NA
cdr3_aa: CASSQGIRGGGGYTF
cdr3_nt: TGTGCCAGCAGCCAAGGCATCAGGGGCGGCGGGGGCTACACCTTC

d_call: TRBD2
j_call: TRBJ2-7
v_call: TRBV7-9
clone_size: few
cdr3_aa: CASSLAVSGSSINEQYF
cdr3_nt: TGTGCCAGCAGCTTAGCGGTAAGCGGGAGTAGCATCAACGAGCAGTACTTC

d_call: NA
j_call: TRBJ1-1
v_call: TRBV24-1
clone_size: NA
cdr3_aa: CATSSGGRTEAFF
cdr3_nt: TGTGCCACCAGTAGTGGGGGGAGGACTGAAGCTTTCTTT

d_call: TRBD1
j_call: TRBJ2-3
v_call: TRBV9
clone_size: few
cdr3_aa: CASSVRQGLGDTQYF
cdr3_nt: TGTGCCAGCAGCGTCCGACAGGGGTTGGGAGATACGCAGTATTTT

d_call: TRBD2
j_call: TRBJ2-7
v_call: TRBV4-1
clone_size: NA
cdr3_aa: CASSQDRLAGVQLYYEQYF
cdr3_nt: TGCGCCAGCAGCCAAGATAGACTAGCGGGAGTCCAGCTTTACTACGAGCAGTACTTC

d_call: TRBD2
j_call: TRBJ2-1
v_call: TRBV30
clone_size: NA
cdr3_aa: CAWTTLAGVYNEQFF
cdr3_nt: TGTGCCTGGACCACACTAGCGGGCGTCTACAATGAGCAGTTCTTC

d_call: NA
j_call: TRBJ2-7
v_call: TRBV30
clone_size: NA
cdr3_aa: CAWSDGRDSGGQYF
cdr3_nt: TGTGCCTGGAGTGATGGGCGGGACTCCGGGGGGCAGTACTTC

d_call: TRBD1
j_call: TRBJ2-1
v_call: TRBV30
clone_size: NA
cdr3_aa: CAWSEGGYYNEQFF
cdr3_nt: TGTGCCTGGAGTGAAGGGGGCTACTACAATGAGCAGTTCTTC

d_call: TRBD2
j_call: TRBJ2-1
v_call: TRBV6-5
clone_size: NA
cdr3_aa: CASSYVMGGRVNEQFF
cdr3_nt: TGTGCCAGCAGTTACGTCATGGGCGGGAGGGTTAATGAGCAGTTCTTC

d_call: TRBD2
j_call: TRBJ2-5
v_call: TRBV19
clone_size: NA
cdr3_aa: CASRGLAGGPVETQYF
cdr3_nt: TGTGCCAGTAGGGGACTAGCGGGAGGGCCGGTGGAGACCCAGTACTTC

d_call: NA
j_call: TRBJ1-6
v_call: TRBV27
clone_size: NA
cdr3_aa: CASSPGSGRSNSPLHF
cdr3_nt: TGTGCCAGCAGTCCTGGGAGCGGGAGATCTAATTCACCCCTCCACTTT

d_call: TRBD1
j_call: TRBJ2-5
v_call: TRBV19
clone_size: NA
cdr3_aa: CASARDSQETQYF
cdr3_nt: TGTGCCAGTGCAAGGGACAGCCAAGAGACCCAGTACTTC